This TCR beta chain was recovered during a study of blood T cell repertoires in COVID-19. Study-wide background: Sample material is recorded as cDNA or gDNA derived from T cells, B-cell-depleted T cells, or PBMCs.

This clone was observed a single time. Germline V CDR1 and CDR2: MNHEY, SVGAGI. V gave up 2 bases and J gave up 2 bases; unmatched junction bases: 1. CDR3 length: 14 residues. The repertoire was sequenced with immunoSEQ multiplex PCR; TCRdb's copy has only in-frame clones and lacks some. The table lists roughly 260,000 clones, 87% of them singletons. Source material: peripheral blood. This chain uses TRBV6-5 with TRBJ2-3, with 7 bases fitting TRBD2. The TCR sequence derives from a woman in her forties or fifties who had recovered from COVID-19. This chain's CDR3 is CASSYAGDTDTQYF. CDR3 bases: TGTGCCAGCAGTTACGCGGGAGACACAGATACGCAGTATTTT.